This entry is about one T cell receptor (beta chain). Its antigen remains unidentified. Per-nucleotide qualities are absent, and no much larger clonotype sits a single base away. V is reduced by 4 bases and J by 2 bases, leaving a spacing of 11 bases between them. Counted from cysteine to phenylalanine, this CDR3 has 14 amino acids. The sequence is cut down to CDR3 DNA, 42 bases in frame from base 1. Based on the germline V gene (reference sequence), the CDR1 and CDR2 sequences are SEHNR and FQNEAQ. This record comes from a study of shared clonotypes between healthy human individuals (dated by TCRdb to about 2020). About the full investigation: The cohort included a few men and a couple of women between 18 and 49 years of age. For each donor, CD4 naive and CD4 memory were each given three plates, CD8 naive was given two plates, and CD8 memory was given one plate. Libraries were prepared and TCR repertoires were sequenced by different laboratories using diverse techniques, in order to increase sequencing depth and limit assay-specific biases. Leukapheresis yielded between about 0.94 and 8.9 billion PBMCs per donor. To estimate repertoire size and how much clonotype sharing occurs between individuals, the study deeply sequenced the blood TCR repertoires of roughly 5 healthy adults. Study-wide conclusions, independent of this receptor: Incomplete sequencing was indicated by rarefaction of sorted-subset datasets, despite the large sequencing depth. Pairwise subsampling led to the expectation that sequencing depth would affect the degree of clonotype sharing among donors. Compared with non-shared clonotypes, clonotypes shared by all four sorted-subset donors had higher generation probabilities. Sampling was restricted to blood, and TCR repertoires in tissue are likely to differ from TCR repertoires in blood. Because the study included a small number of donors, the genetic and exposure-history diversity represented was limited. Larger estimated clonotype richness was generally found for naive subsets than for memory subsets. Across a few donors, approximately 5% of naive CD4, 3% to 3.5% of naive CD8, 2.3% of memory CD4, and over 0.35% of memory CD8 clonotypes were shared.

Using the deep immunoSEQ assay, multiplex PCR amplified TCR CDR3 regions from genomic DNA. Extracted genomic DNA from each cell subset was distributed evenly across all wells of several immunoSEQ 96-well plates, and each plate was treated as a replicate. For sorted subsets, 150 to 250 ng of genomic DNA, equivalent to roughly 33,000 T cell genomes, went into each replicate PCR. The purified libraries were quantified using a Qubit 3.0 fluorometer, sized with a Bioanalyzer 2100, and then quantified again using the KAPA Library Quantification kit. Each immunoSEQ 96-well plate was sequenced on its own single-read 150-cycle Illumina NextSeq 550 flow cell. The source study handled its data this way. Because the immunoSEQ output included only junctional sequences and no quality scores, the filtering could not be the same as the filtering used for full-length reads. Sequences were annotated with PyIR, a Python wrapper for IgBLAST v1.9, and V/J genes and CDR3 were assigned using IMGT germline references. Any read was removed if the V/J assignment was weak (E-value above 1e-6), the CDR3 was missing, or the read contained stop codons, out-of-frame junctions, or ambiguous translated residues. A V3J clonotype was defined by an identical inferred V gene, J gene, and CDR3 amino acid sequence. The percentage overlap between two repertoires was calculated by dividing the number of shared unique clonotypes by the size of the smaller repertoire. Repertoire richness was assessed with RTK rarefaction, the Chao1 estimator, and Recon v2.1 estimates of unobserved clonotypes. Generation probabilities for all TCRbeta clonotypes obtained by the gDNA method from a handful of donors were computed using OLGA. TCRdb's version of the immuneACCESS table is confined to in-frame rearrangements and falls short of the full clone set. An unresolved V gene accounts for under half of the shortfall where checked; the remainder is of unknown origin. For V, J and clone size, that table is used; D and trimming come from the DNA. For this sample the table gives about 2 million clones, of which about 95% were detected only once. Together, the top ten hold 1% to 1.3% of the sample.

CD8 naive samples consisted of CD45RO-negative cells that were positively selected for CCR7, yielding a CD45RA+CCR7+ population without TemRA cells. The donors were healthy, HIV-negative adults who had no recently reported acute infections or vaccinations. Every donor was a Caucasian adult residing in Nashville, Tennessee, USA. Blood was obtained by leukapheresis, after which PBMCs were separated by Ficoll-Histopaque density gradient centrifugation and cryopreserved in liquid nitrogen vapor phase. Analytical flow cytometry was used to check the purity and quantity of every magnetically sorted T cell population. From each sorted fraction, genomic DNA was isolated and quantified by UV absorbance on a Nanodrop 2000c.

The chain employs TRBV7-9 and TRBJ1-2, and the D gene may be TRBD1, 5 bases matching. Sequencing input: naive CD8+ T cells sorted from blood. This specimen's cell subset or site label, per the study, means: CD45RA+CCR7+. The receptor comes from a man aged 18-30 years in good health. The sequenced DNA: TGTGCCAGCAGCTACGGGACTGGGAACTATGGCTACACCTTC. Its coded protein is CASSYGTGNYGYTF.